The 9 T cell receptor beta chains below come from one sample, sequenced in a study of blood T cell repertoires in COVID-19. The method was immunoSEQ multiplex PCR; TCRdb's version includes in-frame clones alone and lacks a portion of them. The profile shows approximately 60,000 clones, almost 85% of them singletons. Sequencing was done on a sample of peripheral blood. All receptors derive from a woman of 80 years or more with acute or convalescent COVID-19.

The chain couples TRBV9 to TRBJ2-7; 12 bases align to TRBD2. Germline CDR1 SGDLS, CDR2 YYNGEE. The CDR3 extends over 14 amino acids. Trimming removed 7 bases from V and 5 bases from J; junction bases left unmatched: 7. The CDR3 region has the DNA TGTGCCAGCGGTCGGACTAGCGGGGACCACGAGCAGTACTTC. The encoded protein is CASGRTSGDHEQYF. Complete variable domain (other parts from reference TRBV9 and TRBJ2-7): DSGVTQTPKHLITATGQRVTLRCSPRSGDLSVYWYQQSLDQGLQFLIQYYNGEERAKGNILERFSAQQFPDLHSELNLSSLELGDSALYFCASGRTSGDHEQYFGPGTRLTVT.

The chain is built from TRBV13 and TRBJ2-1; 10 bases map to TRBD2. The germline V gene has CDR1 PRHDT and CDR2 FYEKMQ (reference sequence). The CDR3 sequence is 16 residues long. J gave up 4 bases and V 5 bases, and 8 bases lay outside the gene matches. The CDR3 region is CASSRVASGGYNEQFF. The CDR3 DNA sequence: TGTGCCAGCAGCCGCGTCGCTAGCGGGGGTTACAATGAGCAGTTCTTC. Looking up the rest from reference TRBV13 and TRBJ2-1 gives the full variable domain: AAGVIQSPRHLIKEKRETATLKCYPIPRHDTVYWYQQGPGQDPQFLISFYEKMQSDKGSIPDRFSAQQFSDYHSELNMSSLELGDSALYFCASSRVASGGYNEQFFGPGTRLTVL.

The chain employs TRBV11-2 and TRBJ1-3; no firm D call. From germline, CDR1 is SGHAT and CDR2 FQNNGV. The CDR3 length is 12 residues. The V gene lost 4 bases and the J gene lost 15 bases, with 16 bases spanning the gap. The CDR3 spells CASSSAPDPRYF. CDR3 nucleotide sequence: TGTGCCAGCAGCTCAGCGCCCGACCCCCGATATTTT.

The CDR3 coding sequence is TGTGCCAGCAGCCAAAGAGGAGGCAGGGGAGGGGAGACCCAGTACTTC. It encodes CASSQRGGRGGETQYF. The chain links TRBV3-1 (or the pseudogene TRBV3-2) to TRBJ2-5, with D perhaps matching TRBD2 (7 bases). This CDR3 is 16 amino acids long. The V end lost 2 bases, the J end lost 5 bases, and 18 bases lay between the germline ends. Germline CDR1 and CDR2: LGHDT and YNNKEL (reference sequence).

The chain combines TRBV10-3 with TRBJ2-3; 8 nucleotides agree with TRBD2. CDR1 is ENHRY, CDR2 SYGVKD, per germline. The CDR3 length is 13 residues. The trim removed 6 bases at V and 7 bases at J, leaving 6 bases unmatched. The CDR3 loop reads CAISGSGAYTQYF. The DNA for the CDR3 is TGTGCCATCAGCGGTAGCGGGGCTTATACGCAGTATTTT.

This clone was seen more than once but under ten times. The chain couples TRBV2 to TRBJ2-2; D gene ambiguous. Deletions cut 7 bases from V and 0 bases from J, with 9 bases between. Per the germline V gene, CDR1 is SNHLY and CDR2 is FYNNEI. The CDR3 covers 14 residues. The CDR3 sequence: CASNGPTNTGELFF. In nucleotides, the CDR3 is TGTGCCAGCAATGGGCCAACGAACACCGGGGAGCTGTTTTTT.

The chain is built from TRBV27 and TRBJ2-3; D perhaps matches TRBD2 (6 bases). The length of the CDR3 is 14 residues. Germline values: CDR1 MNHEY, CDR2 SMNVEV (reference sequence). The V gene lost 6 bases and the J gene lost 0 bases, with 10 bases spanning the gap. The CDR3 nucleotides are TGTGCCAGCAGGGATCGGGGGAGCACAGATACGCAGTATTTT. Translation: CASRDRGSTDTQYF.

The chain uses TRBV2 and TRBJ2-1; a weak D match, TRBD2 (5 bases). CDR1 SNHLY and CDR2 FYNNEI come from the germline V gene. The CDR3 runs 14 residues. The CDR3 DNA reads as TGTGCAACCGTTGAGGGTCCCTCCTACAATGAGCAGTTCTTC. Encoded protein: CATVEGPSYNEQFF.

The chain joins TRBV5-6 to TRBJ2-3; 10 bases line up with TRBD1. V lost 4 bases and J lost 5; bases outside the gene matches: 7. Germline CDR1 and CDR2: SGHDT and YYEEEE. The CDR3 contains 15 residues. The CDR3 DNA reads as TGTGCCAGCAGCCTGGGGACAGGGGCTGGAGATACGCAGTATTTT. Its protein product is CASSLGTGAGDTQYF.